Given below is one TCR beta chain in context. What it binds is not known. CDR3 length: 19 residues. The germline V gene encodes CDR1 GTSNPN and CDR2 SVGIG (reference sequence). V shed 6 bases and J 1 base; nucleotides not matched to a gene: 17. This sample is drawn from a study of beta chain features in type 1 diabetes. Study overall: All samples combined gave around 100,000,000 sorted cells for examination. Study conclusions and caveats: The influence of HLA type on TCRB rearrangement stayed undetermined. cDNA sequencing could over-represent cells with high TCR expression. Within patients, naive, central memory and Treg TCRB repertoires seemed more similar than within healthy donors. Patients with Type 1 diabetes showed moderately but significantly shorter TCRB CDR3s in all four CD4+ subsets.

The isolated RNA, all of it, was reverse transcribed, so expressed TCRB transcripts were what got sequenced. TCRdb's table, derived via immunoSEQ multiplex PCR, lists solely in-frame clones and lacks some. The sample lists about 640,000 clones, approximately 13% seen once, with 0.09% to 0.15% in the top ten. The sequence was collected from a man younger than 45 with type 1 diabetes. This rearrangement joins TRBV30 to TRBJ2-2; 10 bases map to TRBD2. The sequencing sample was made of naive CD4+ T cells from blood. The CDR3 DNA sequence: TGTGCCTGCCGGGGGTGGGCTAGCGGGGGAGCCCGGAACACCGGGGAGCTGTTTTTT. Translation: CACRGWASGGARNTGELFF.